This T cell receptor (beta chain) was profiled in a study of identical twins. This clonotype has just a few counts. Germline V gene data show CDR1 as MNHEY and CDR2 as SVGAGI. Trimming took off 2 bases at V and 3 bases at J, with 10 bases between the two ends. This CDR3 is 14 amino acids long. TCRdb re-derived calls from the 5' RACE reads in MiXCR, one entry per CDR3 protein. Of 1.5 million to 2 million distinct CDR3 sequences listed, around 33% are singletons. The genes are TRBV6-5 and TRBJ2-5, with D hard to call. Sequencing input: cord blood. The receptor comes from a newborn girl in good health. CDR3 nucleotides: TGTGCCAGCAGTTACCCCGGGTCCGAAGAGACCCAGTACTTC. Its protein is CASSYPGSEETQYF.